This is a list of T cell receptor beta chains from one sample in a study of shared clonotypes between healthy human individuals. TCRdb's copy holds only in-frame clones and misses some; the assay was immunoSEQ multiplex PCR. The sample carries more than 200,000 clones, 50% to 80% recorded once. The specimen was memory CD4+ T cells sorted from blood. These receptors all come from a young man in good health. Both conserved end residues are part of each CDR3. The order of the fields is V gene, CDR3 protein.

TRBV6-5,CASYQAGGPGTQYF
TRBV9,CASSPTSGPTYEQYF
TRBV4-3,CASSLLEHLGISGEQYF
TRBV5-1,CASSLMGADTQYF
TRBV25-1,CASTGTGFPGELFF
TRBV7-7,CASSRRGEAFF
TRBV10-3,CAIRPSGSGDIQYF
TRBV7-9,CASRTSGSSYEQYF
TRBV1,CTSSQEPGGNEQFF
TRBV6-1,CASTLDRVANTEAFF
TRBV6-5,CASSSRPTMAFF
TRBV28,CASRIQGNTEAFF
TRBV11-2,CASSLSKTSAYNEQFF
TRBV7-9,CASSLSAGGNEQFF
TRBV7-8,CASSLEISYGYTF
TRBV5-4,CASSPRQGANNEQFF
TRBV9,CASSVDFSQPQHF
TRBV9,CASSVGFAGVDTGELFF
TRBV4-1,CASSQVLTGDEQFF
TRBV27,CASSFGTASGANVLTF
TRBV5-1,CASSSAGTGVRETQYF
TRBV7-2,CASSLGPVQETQYF
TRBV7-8,CASSSGTPLKDEQYF
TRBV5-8,CASSPPGQYGNQPQHF
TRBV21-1,CASTDLAFGTGFHYAQYF
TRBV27,CASSSIKNYEQYF
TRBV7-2,CASSLGGGRPFSTDTQYF
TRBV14,CASSPGPTQNQPQHF
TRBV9,CASSVEAGGASGYTF
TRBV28,CASNGGGGYEKLFF
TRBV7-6,CASSARQARAPYNEQFF
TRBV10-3,CAISGPNRGQNTEAFF